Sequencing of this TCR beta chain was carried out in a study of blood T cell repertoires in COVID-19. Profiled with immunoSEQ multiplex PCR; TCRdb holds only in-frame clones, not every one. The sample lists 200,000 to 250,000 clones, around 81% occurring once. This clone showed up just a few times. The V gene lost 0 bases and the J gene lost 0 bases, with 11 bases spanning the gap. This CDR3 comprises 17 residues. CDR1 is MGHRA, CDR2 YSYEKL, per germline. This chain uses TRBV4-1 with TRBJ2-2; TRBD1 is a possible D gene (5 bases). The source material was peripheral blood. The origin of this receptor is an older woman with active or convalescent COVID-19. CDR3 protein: CASSQDWGIANTGELFF. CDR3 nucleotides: TGCGCCAGCAGCCAAGATTGGGGCATCGCGAACACCGGGGAGCTGTTTTTT.